This T cell receptor (beta chain) derives from a study of T cell repertoires in aging, cancer and after chemotherapy. Study-wide points: These repertoire data do not allow conclusions about immunological memory after chemotherapy.

TRB rearrangements spanning V, D and J were amplified using mixed TRB-A/B primers. TCRdb passed the multiplex PCR reads through MiXCR, listing each CDR3 protein once. The data contain about 430 distinct CDR3 sequences, roughly a third of them singletons. The template was genomic DNA from peripheral blood, not RNA. This CDR3 is built from 14 residues. V lost 5 bases, J lost 6 bases, and 19 bases lay in between. Per the germline V gene, CDR1 is DFQATT and CDR2 is SNEGSKA (reference sequence). This clonotype occurred a few times. The target antigen is unknown. Sequenced material: blood. The chain uses TRBV20-1 and TRBJ1-1; D unresolved. This clonotype was obtained from a human donor with a solid tumor. The CDR3 DNA follows: TGCAGTGCTGACTCATATGAGTTGTTTTCTGAAGCTTTCTTT. Translation gives CSADSYELFSEAFF.